This is a list of T cell receptor beta chains from one sample in a study of T-cell reconstitution after alpha-beta-depleted transplantation in children. TCRdb fed the PCR reads into MiXCR, producing one record per CDR3 protein. The repertoire consists of about 480,000 distinct CDR3 sequences, with around 13% occurring once and the leading ten covering around 6.1%. Material: PBMCs from the stem cell graft donor, obtained from the stem cell graft. The source of these receptors is a human donor who donated a stem cell graft to a child with combined immunodeficiency. CDR3s include the opening cysteine and the closing phenylalanine or tryptophan. Fields, in order: V gene, J gene, CDR3 protein.

>TRBV15|TRBJ1-6
CATSRDKQWNSPLHF
>TRBV11-2|TRBJ2-1
CASSLVARPPINEQFF
>TRBV20-1|TRBJ2-3
CSAPRAGLKGTDTQYF
>TRBV27|TRBJ2-4
CASSRTGDGGNIQYF
>TRBV12-3/TRBV12-4|TRBJ2-1
CASSTTGWGQGVNEQFF
>TRBV4-2|TRBJ2-7
CASSHPGRVYEQYF
>TRBV2|TRBJ2-2
CASLKGARTGELFF
>TRBV2|TRBJ1-1
CASSALLGQGDSEAFF
>TRBV3-1|TRBJ2-3
CASSQYRTSTDTQYF
>TRBV12-3/TRBV12-4|TRBJ2-1
CASSFGTSGPSSYNEQFF
>TRBV5-1|TRBJ1-5
CASSPNRRRNQPQHF
>TRBV20-1|TRBJ1-1
CSARDRWGAEAFF
>TRBV6-1|TRBJ2-1
CATSSSGRNNEQFF
>TRBV7-9|TRBJ1-6
CASSFGGLGDSPLHF
>TRBV12-3/TRBV12-4|TRBJ2-7
CASSLPASYEQYF
>TRBV11-2|TRBJ2-1
CASSREGGVGNEQFF
>TRBV20-1|TRBJ2-1
CSADRDLYNEQFF
>TRBV5-1|TRBJ2-7
CASSLAEGHYEQYF
>TRBV4-3|TRBJ1-2
CASSQDRVGRGYTF
>TRBV6-5|TRBJ2-3
CASSYSGVSDTQYF
>TRBV7-2|TRBJ2-5
CASSLGLYQETQYF
>TRBV20-1|TRBJ1-5
CSAYRGNQPQHF
>TRBV9|TRBJ2-7
CASSDEGRSSYEQYF
>TRBV5-5|TRBJ2-2
CASSVDRFAAGELFF
>TRBV20-1|TRBJ2-7
CSARDRGEKYF
>TRBV6-1|TRBJ2-5
CASSSQGVGETQYF
>TRBV5-6|TRBJ2-5
CASSLETGGAETQYF
>TRBV6-5|TRBJ1-4
CASSYRRTGGDSNEKLFF
>TRBV7-8|TRBJ2-1
CASSPRNSGGWSNEQFF